Sequencing of this TCR beta chain was carried out in a study of shared clonotypes between healthy human individuals. Generated by immunoSEQ multiplex PCR, the TCRdb table keeps only in-frame clones and is missing some. The sample includes some 480,000 clones, about 80% of them seen just once. The junction had 3 bases not matched to a gene; V was cut back by 4 bases and J by 1 base. This CDR3 contains 15 residues. Looked up from germline, CDR1 is MNHNY and CDR2 is SVGAGI (reference sequence). This TCR was sampled from a woman aged 40 to 50 in good health. Some clones in this sample may be carry-over from other donors' samples. Material for sequencing was PBMCs. The chain carries TRBV6-6 and TRBJ1-5; TRBD1 aligns across 8 bases. CDR3 nucleotide sequence: TGTGCCAGCAGTTTCGACAGGGGAAGCAATCAGCCCCAGCATTTT. It encodes CASSFDRGSNQPQHF.